A selection of T cell receptor beta chains follows, all from one sample in a study of blood T cell repertoires in COVID-19. Data came from immunoSEQ multiplex PCR; TCRdb stores just in-frame clones and leaves some out. There are roughly 56,000 clones in the sample; 85% occur only once, and roughly 5% lies in the top ten. The sequencing input was peripheral blood. These receptors originate from a man aged 65-85 years with acute or convalescent COVID-19. Each CDR3 is given with its conserved first and last residue. D genes are given only for firm matches. Not every row has a clone size; where given, it reads once, few, many or a size class.

TRBJ2-1 . . TRBV7-9 CASSLARVSYNEQFF TGTGCCAGCAGCTTAGCGCGCGTCTCCTACAATGAGCAGTTCTTC
TRBJ2-6 . . TRBV4-1 CASSQDKPYREFRAGANVLTF TGCGCCAGCAGCCAAGATAAGCCTTACAGGGAGTTTCGGGCTGGGGCCAACGTCCTGACTTTC
TRBJ2-3 . TRBD2 TRBV18 CASSPQPGLAGTDEDTQYF TGTGCCAGCTCACCACAGCCCGGACTAGCGGGGACGGATGAAGATACGCAGTATTTT
TRBJ1-5 . TRBD1 TRBV6-5 CASSRDRVSNQPQHF TGTGCCAGCAGTAGGGACAGGGTAAGCAATCAGCCCCAGCATTTT
TRBJ1-5 few . TRBV6-5 CASRRGGVNQPQHF TGTGCCAGCAGGCGCGGGGGCGTAAATCAGCCCCAGCATTTT
TRBJ2-1 . TRBD2 TRBV7-2 CASSQTSGGGEQFF TGTGCCAGCAGCCAGACTAGCGGGGGTGGTGAGCAGTTCTTC
TRBJ2-7 medium-sized . TRBV5-1 CASSLAQVGDEQYF TGCGCCAGCAGCTTGGCCCAGGTGGGTGACGAGCAGTACTTC
TRBJ1-3 . TRBD1 TRBV11-2 CASSLSGQESGNTIYF TGTGCCAGCAGCTTATCGGGACAGGAATCTGGAAACACCATATATTTT
TRBJ2-1 . TRBD1 TRBV11-1 CASSLALDRVRFNEQFF TGTGCCAGCAGCTTAGCGCTAGACAGGGTAAGGTTCAATGAGCAGTTCTTC
TRBJ2-1 . . TRBV29-1 CSVPGNPTYNEQFF TGCAGCGTTCCAGGGAATCCGACCTACAATGAGCAGTTCTTC
TRBJ1-1 . . TRBV5-1 CASSQTQGRGAGTEAFF TGCGCCAGCAGCCAGACCCAGGGCCGGGGGGCAGGAACTGAAGCTTTCTTT